The 20 T cell receptor beta chains reported below all come from one sample, sequenced in a study of T cell responses to AZD1222 COVID-19 vaccine (dated by TCRdb to about 2021). Reading the label with the study, this specimen's time point is: baseline before first vaccination. The method behind the library was the immunoSEQ multiplex PCR assay. Not all clones reach the TCRdb copy of this immuneACCESS table, which keeps in-frame sequences only. Checked studies attribute under half of the gap to unresolved V genes and leave the rest unexplained. Within this sample are 75,000 to 90,000 clones, with about 89% of them counted one time only. 2.4% of the sample is held by the ten biggest clonotypes. The source material was peripheral blood, sampled on day 0 of AZD1222 vaccination. The receptors here all came from an adult in good health.

This rearrangement joins TRBV6-4 to TRBJ2-2, with 14 bases lining up with TRBD2. V was clipped by 5 bases and J by 7 bases; unmatched bases: 12. This CDR3 spans 18 amino acids. In germline, CDR1 is MRHNA, CDR2 SNTAGT. The CDR3 DNA reads as TGTGCCAGCAGTCCATCGGGACTAGCGGGAGAAAGCATCGGGGAGCTGTTTTTT. Translating it yields CASSPSGLAGESIGELFF.

The sample holds one count of this clone. This chain uses TRBV2 with TRBJ1-1; TRBD1 matches 7 bases. The CDR3 is 14 amino acids. V gave up 3 bases and J gave up 1 base; unmatched junction bases: 2. Germline V CDR1 and CDR2: SNHLY, FYNNEI. CDR3 region: CASSEGQTNTEAFF. The CDR3 region has the DNA TGTGCCAGCAGTGAGGGACAGACGAACACTGAAGCTTTCTTT.

V usage is TRBV7-6 and J usage is TRBJ2-7; TRBD1 matches at 7 bases. CDR1 is SGHVS, CDR2 FNYEAQ, per germline. The CDR3 is 15 residues long. The V segment lost 3 bases and the J segment 7 bases; nucleotides outside the gene matches: 12. The CDR3 loop reads CASSFVTGAGGEQYF. The CDR3 nucleotides are TGTGCCAGCAGCTTCGTAACAGGGGCCGGAGGAGAGCAGTACTTC.

This chain links TRBV30 with TRBJ2-7; 7 bases are a match to TRBD2. The junction had 4 bases not matched to a gene; V was cut back by 1 base and J by 4 bases. Germline-derived CDR1 and CDR2 are GTSNPN and SVGIG (reference sequence). This CDR3 region has 13 residues. CDR3 nucleotide sequence: TGTGCCTGGAGTGGAGGGGAGGGATACGAGCAGTACTTC. The encoded protein is CAWSGGEGYEQYF.

The chain couples TRBV1 to TRBJ2-4; the DNA was not compared with TRBD2, the D call given in the table. TRBV1 is a pseudogene locus. This CDR3 contains 17 residues. The CDR3 reads CTSSQVGGDLAKNIQYF. CDR3 sequence (DNA): TGCACCAGCAGCCAAGTTGGCGGCGACTTAGCCAAAAACATTCAGTACTTC.

This chain joins TRBV29-1 and TRBJ1-5; weak D call: TRBD1 (5 bases). This CDR3 is built from 13 residues. Germline lookup yields CDR1 SQVTM and CDR2 ANQGSEA. V lost 1 base and J 6 bases, leaving 10 bases between the germline ends. The CDR3 bases are TGCAGCGTTGAAGCAGGGTTTGGTCAGCCCCAGCATTTT. Its translation: CSVEAGFGQPQHF.

J is TRBJ1-4 and V is TRBV2; D is perhaps TRBD1 (6 bases). Germline V gene lookup returns CDR1 SNHLY and CDR2 FYNNEI. The V and J ends lost 3 bases and 8 bases respectively, with 16 bases between them. This CDR3 has 15 residues. CDR3 DNA: TGTGCCAGCAGTGACCGGCAGGGGAGTGGGGAAAAACTGTTTTTT. Translation gives CASSDRQGSGEKLFF.

This rearrangement joins TRBV6-5 to TRBJ2-3; 7 nucleotides match TRBD2. CDR1 and CDR2 (germline): MNHEY, SVGAGI. The J segment lost 3 bases and the V segment lost 10 bases, leaving 7 bases of the junction unmatched. CDR3 size: 13 residues. The CDR3: CATKRDPTDTQYF. In nucleotides, the CDR3 is TGTGCCACCAAGCGGGACCCGACAGATACGCAGTATTTT.

This chain joins TRBV3-1 (or the pseudogene TRBV3-2) and TRBJ2-3; possibly TRBD2 for D (6 bases). CDR3 size: 18 residues. Germline V gene data show CDR1 as LGHDT and CDR2 as YNNKEL (reference sequence). V was shortened by 2 bases and J by 0 bases, with 18 bases between the two germline ends. CDR3 loop: CASSQFLLEGTSTDTQYF. Written as DNA, the CDR3 is TGTGCCAGCAGCCAATTCCTTCTGGAGGGGACTAGCACAGATACGCAGTATTTT.

The rearrangement links TRBV29-1 to TRBJ1-5; tentative D call: TRBD1 (5 bases). This CDR3 contains 13 residues. Germline CDR1 and CDR2: SQVTM and ANQGSEA. V lost 3 bases and J 7 bases, leaving 13 bases between the germline ends. The CDR3 protein is CSVESGLGQPQHF. The CDR3 region has the DNA TGCAGCGTTGAGTCAGGGTTAGGCCAGCCCCAGCATTTT.

V and J are TRBV2 and TRBJ2-3; D unclear. Trimming stripped 2 bases from V and 1 base from J, with 16 bases between. The CDR3 covers 17 residues. Germline V CDR1 and CDR2: SNHLY, FYNNEI. This CDR3 is CASSEWLGSTGTDTQYF. The CDR3 coding sequence is TGTGCCAGCAGTGAATGGTTGGGTAGCACTGGCACAGATACGCAGTATTTT.

This clone was found once. The V gene is TRBV6-5, the J gene TRBJ2-1, with 9 bases identical to TRBD1. V shed 2 bases, J shed 8 bases, and the junction held 7 bases outside the gene matches. CDR3 length equals 15 residues. Germline V gene lookup returns CDR1 MNHEY and CDR2 SVGAGI. Here the CDR3 reads CASSYGTGTSDEQFF. CDR3 DNA sequence: TGTGCCAGCAGTTACGGGACAGGGACGTCGGATGAGCAGTTCTTC.

The chain recombines TRBV6-5 with TRBJ2-7; D could derive from TRBD1 or TRBD2 (5 bases each). V lost 5 bases and J lost 1, with 12 bases in between. Germline CDR1 MNHEY, CDR2 SVGAGI. The CDR3 spans 14 residues. CDR3 residues: CASSRDGESYEQYF. For the CDR3, the DNA is TGTGCCAGCAGTCGGGACGGAGAATCCTACGAGCAGTACTTC.

This chain connects TRBV10-2 to TRBJ1-6; D may be TRBD1 (6 bases). V was trimmed by 2 bases and J by 7 bases, leaving 6 bases between them. Germline lookup yields CDR1 WSHSY and CDR2 SAAADI. This CDR3 has 13 amino acids. As DNA, the CDR3 is TGCGCCAGCAGTGAGGGGACAAATTCACCCCTCCACTTT. Translated, it gives CASSEGTNSPLHF.

This rearrangement joins TRBV6-5 to TRBJ2-7; a possible D gene is TRBD1 (6 bases). V dropped 7 bases and J dropped 6 bases, with 19 bases sitting between them. Germline CDR1 MNHEY, CDR2 SVGAGI. The CDR3 contains 14 residues. CDR3: CASTTYEGRGEQYF. CDR3 DNA: TGTGCCAGCACTACCTACGAGGGCAGGGGCGAGCAGTACTTC.

The chain has TRBV5-6 and TRBJ2-7; D gene uncertain. The CDR3 is made up of 14 amino acids. V was pared by 2 bases and J by 1 base, with 10 bases between. CDR1 and CDR2 (germline): SGHDT, YYEEEE. The CDR3 sequence: CASSFQSRSYEQYF. The CDR3 DNA sequence: TGTGCCAGCAGCTTTCAGTCCAGGTCCTACGAGCAGTACTTC.

The chain joins TRBV11-3 to TRBJ2-7, with D hard to call. Trimming shortened V by 5 bases and J by 3 bases, and 11 bases separated the two germline ends. The germline V gene encodes CDR1 SGHNT and CDR2 YENEEA. There are 13 residues in the CDR3. The DNA of the CDR3 is TGTGCCAGCAGCCAAAGAGCAGGCTACGAGCAGTACTTC. As protein: CASSQRAGYEQYF.

The chain has TRBV18 and TRBJ1-1, with TRBD1 identical over 7 bases. Germline-derived CDR1 and CDR2 are KGHSH and LQKENI. The length of the CDR3 is 14 residues. V trimming: 6 bases; J trimming: 5 bases; junction bases outside the gene matches: 9. CDR3 nucleotide sequence: TGTGCCAGCTCGCAGAATAACAGGGGAACTGAAGCTTTCTTT. Translation: CASSQNNRGTEAFF. The variable domain in full, completed from reference TRBV18 and TRBJ1-1, reads NAGVMQNPRHLVRRRGQEARLRCSPMKGHSHVYWYRQLPEEGLKFMVYLQKENIIDESGMPKERFSAEFPKEGPSILRIQQVVRGDSAAYFCASSQNNRGTEAFFGQGTRLTVV.

Here the CDR3 reads CASTKGQGIQPQHF. The CDR3 DNA reads as TGTGCCAGCACTAAGGGACAGGGGATTCAGCCCCAGCATTTT. The rearrangement links TRBV6-5 to TRBJ1-5; 10 nucleotides align to TRBD1. Germline V gene lookup returns CDR1 MNHEY and CDR2 SVGAGI. The J segment lost 6 bases and the V segment lost 7 bases, leaving 6 bases of the junction unmatched. There are 14 residues in the CDR3.

This chain connects TRBV6-5 to TRBJ1-2; 12 nucleotides match TRBD1. Germline V gene sequence: CDR1 MNHEY, CDR2 SVGAGI. CDR3 length: 14 amino acids. Germline trimming cut 4 bases from V and 8 bases from J; bases unmatched to any gene: 5. CDR3 coding DNA: TGTGCCAGCAGTTCGGGACAGGGGGCTGAGGGCTACACCTTC. It is translated as CASSSGQGAEGYTF.